Sequencing of this T cell receptor (beta chain) was carried out in a study of human T cells and chemical hapten exposure. Germline V gene lookup returns CDR1 SGHRS and CDR2 YFSETQ. Trimming took 4 bases from V and 4 from J, leaving 8 bases between them. The CDR3 extends over 13 amino acids. The sample's time point: healthy volunteer bleed at 2 weeks. The total RNA was obtained from whole blood that was not fractionated. Only one count was recorded for this clonotype. MiXCR, applied by TCRdb to the RACE reads, yields one record per CDR3 protein. The data show 100,000 to 150,000 distinct CDR3 sequences, around 8.2% seen once.

This sequence was found in a male donor in good health. Some clones in this sample may be carry-over from other donors' samples. J is TRBJ2-2 and V is TRBV5-1; D might be TRBD2 (5 bases). The sequencing input was whole blood. CDR3 bases: TGCGCCAGCAGCCCGGAGGCCACCGGGGAGCTGTTTTTT. Encoded protein: CASSPEATGELFF. The whole variable domain, remainder taken from reference TRBV5-1 and TRBJ2-2, is KAGVTQTPRYLIKTRGQQVTLSCSPISGHRSVSWYQQTPGQGLQFLFEYFSETQRNKGNFPGRFSGRQFSNSRSEMNVSTLELGDSALYLCASSPEATGELFFGEGSRLTVL.